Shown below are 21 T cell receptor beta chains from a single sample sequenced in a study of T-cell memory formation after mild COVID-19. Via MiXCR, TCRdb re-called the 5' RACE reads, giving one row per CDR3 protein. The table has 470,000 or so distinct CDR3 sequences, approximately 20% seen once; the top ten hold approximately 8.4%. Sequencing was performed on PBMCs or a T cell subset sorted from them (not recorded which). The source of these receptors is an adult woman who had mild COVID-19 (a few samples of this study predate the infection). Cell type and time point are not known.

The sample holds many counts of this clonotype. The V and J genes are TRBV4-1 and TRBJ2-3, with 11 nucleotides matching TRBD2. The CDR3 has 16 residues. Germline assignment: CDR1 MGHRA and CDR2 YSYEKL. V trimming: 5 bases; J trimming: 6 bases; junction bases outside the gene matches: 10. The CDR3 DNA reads TGCGCCAGCAGCGTCCGACTAGCGGGGAATGGGGATACGCAGTATTTT. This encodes CASSVRLAGNGDTQYF.

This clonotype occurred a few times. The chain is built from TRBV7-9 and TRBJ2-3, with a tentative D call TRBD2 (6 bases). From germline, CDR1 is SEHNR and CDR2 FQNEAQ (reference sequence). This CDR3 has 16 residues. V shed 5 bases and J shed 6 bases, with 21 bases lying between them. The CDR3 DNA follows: TGTGCCAGCAGCCTTCTTTTGTGGGGGGAACTGGATACGCAGTATTTT. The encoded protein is CASSLLLWGELDTQYF.

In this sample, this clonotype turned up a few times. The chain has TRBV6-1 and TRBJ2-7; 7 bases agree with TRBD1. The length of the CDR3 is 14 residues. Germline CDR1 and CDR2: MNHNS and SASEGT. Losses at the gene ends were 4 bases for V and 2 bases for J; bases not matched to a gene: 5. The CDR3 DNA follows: TGTGCCAGCAGTGGCGTCAGGGGGACCTACGAGCAGTACTTC. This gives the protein CASSGVRGTYEQYF.

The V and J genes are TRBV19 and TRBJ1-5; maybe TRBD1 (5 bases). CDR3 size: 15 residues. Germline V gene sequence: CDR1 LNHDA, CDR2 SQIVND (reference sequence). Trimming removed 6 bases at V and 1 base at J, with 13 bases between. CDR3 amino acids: CASSAPGGSNQPQHF. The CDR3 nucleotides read TGTGCCAGTAGCGCACCTGGGGGGAGCAATCAGCCCCAGCATTTT.

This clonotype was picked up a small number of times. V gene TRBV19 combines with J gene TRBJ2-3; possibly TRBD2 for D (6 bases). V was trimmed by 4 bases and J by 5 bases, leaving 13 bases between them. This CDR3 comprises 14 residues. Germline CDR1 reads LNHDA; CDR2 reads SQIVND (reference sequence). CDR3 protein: CASSRGLGGDTQYF. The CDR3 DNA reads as TGTGCCAGTAGTAGGGGCCTCGGGGGAGATACGCAGTATTTT.

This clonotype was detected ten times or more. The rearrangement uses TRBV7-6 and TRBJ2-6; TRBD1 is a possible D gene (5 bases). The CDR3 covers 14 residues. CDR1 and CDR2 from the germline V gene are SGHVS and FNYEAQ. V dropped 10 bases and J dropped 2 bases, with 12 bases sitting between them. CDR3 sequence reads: CAIQGSPGANVLTF. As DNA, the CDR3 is TGTGCCATCCAGGGCTCCCCTGGGGCCAACGTCCTGACTTTC.

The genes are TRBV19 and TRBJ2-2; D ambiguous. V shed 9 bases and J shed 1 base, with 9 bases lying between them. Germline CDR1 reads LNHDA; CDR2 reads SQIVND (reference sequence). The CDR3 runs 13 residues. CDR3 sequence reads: CASHQVNTGELFF. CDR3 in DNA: TGTGCCAGCCACCAGGTGAACACCGGGGAGCTGTTTTTT.

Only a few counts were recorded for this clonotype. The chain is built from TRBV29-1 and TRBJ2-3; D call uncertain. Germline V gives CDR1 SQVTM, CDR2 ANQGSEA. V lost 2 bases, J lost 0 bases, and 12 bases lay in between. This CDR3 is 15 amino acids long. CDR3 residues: CSVEFAAYSTDTQYF. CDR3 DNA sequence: TGCAGCGTTGAATTTGCAGCATATAGCACAGATACGCAGTATTTT.

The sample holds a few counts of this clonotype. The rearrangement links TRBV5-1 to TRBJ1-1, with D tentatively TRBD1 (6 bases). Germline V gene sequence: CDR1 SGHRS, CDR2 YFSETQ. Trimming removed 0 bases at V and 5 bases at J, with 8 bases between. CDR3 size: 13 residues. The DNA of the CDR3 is TGCGCCAGCAGCTTGGAACAGGGAACTGAAGCTTTCTTT. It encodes CASSLEQGTEAFF.

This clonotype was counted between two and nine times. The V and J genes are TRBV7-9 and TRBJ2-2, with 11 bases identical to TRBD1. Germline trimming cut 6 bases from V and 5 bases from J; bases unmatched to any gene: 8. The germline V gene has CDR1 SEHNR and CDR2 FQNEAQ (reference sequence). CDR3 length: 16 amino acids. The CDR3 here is CASSSRDRGNTGELFF. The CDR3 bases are TGTGCCAGCAGTTCTCGGGACAGGGGGAATACCGGGGAGCTGTTTTTT. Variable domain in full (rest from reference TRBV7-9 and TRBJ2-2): DTGVSQNPRHKITKRGQNVTFRCDPISEHNRLYWYRQTLGQGPEFLTYFQNEAQLEKSRLLSDRFSAERPKGSFSTLEIQRTEQGDSAMYLCASSSRDRGNTGELFFGEGSRLTVL.

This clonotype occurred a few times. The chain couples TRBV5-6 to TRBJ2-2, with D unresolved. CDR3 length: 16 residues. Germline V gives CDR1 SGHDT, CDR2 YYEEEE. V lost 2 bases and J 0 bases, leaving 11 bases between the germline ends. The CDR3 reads CASSFSSAANTGELFF. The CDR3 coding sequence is TGTGCCAGCAGCTTTTCCTCAGCCGCGAACACCGGGGAGCTGTTTTTT.

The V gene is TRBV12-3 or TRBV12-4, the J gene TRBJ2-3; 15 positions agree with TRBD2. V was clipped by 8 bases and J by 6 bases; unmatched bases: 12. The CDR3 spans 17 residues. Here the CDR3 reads CASRKWTSGRASDTQYF. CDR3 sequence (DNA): TGTGCCAGCCGAAAATGGACTAGCGGGAGGGCAAGTGATACGCAGTATTTT.

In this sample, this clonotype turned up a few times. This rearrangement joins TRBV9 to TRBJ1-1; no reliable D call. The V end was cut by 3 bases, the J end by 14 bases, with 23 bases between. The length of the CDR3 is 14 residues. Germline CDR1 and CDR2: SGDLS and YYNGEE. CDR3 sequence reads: CASSAGRFGDSLFF. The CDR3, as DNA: TGTGCCAGCAGCGCCGGACGGTTTGGCGATTCGCTCTTCTTT.

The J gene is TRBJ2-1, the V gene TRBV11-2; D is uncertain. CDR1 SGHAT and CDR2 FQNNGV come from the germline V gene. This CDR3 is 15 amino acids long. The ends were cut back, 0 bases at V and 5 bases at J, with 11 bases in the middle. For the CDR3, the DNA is TGTGCCAGCAGCTTAGACGGCCTAGGTAACAATGAGCAGTTCTTC. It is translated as CASSLDGLGNNEQFF.

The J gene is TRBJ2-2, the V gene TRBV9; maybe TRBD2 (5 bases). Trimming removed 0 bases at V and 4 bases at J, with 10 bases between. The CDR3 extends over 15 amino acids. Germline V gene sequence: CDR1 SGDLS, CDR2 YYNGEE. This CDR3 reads CASSVEKLATGELFF. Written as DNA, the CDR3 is TGTGCCAGCAGCGTAGAGAAGCTAGCCACCGGGGAGCTGTTTTTT.

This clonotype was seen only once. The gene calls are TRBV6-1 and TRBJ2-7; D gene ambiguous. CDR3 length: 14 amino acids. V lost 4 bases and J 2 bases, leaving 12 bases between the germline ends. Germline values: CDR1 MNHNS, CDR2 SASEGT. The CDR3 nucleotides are TGTGCCAGCAGTGTTATGGAGCTAACCTACGAGCAGTACTTC. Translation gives CASSVMELTYEQYF.

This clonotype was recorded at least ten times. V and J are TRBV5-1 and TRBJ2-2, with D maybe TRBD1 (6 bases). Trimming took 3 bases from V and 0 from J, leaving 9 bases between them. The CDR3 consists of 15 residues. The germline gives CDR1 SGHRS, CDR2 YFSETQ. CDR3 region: CASSSGTPNTGELFF. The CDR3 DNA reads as TGCGCCAGCAGCTCCGGGACACCGAACACCGGGGAGCTGTTTTTT. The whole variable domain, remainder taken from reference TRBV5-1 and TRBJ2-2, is KAGVTQTPRYLIKTRGQQVTLSCSPISGHRSVSWYQQTPGQGLQFLFEYFSETQRNKGNFPGRFSGRQFSNSRSEMNVSTLELGDSALYLCASSSGTPNTGELFFGEGSRLTVL.

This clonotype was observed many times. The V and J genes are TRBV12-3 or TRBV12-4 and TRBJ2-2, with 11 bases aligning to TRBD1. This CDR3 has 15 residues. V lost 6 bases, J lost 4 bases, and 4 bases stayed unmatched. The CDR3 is CASSGQGAGTGELFF. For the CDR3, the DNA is TGTGCCAGCAGCGGACAGGGGGCAGGCACCGGGGAGCTGTTTTTT.

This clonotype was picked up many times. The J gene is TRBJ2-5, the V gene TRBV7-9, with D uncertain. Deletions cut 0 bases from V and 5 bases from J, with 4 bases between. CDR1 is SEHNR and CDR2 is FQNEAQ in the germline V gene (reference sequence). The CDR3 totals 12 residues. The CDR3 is CASSLALETQYF. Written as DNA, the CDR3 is TGTGCCAGCAGCTTAGCGTTGGAGACCCAGTACTTC.

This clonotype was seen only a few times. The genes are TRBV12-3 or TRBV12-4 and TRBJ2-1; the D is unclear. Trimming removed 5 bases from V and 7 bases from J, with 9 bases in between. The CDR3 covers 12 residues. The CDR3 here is CASSPTDNEQFF. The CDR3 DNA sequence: TGTGCCAGCAGTCCCACGGATAATGAGCAGTTCTTC.

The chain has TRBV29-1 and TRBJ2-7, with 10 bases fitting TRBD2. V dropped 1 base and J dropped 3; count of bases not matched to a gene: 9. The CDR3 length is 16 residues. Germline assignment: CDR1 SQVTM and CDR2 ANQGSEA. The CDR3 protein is CSVEGRGLAGDYEQYF. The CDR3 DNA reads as TGCAGCGTTGAAGGACGAGGGCTAGCGGGGGACTACGAGCAGTACTTC.